These T cell receptor beta chains were read from a single sample in a study of T-cell memory formation after mild COVID-19. TCRdb itself ran the 5' RACE reads through MiXCR, one entry per CDR3 protein. The sample includes around 300,000 distinct CDR3 sequences, just under 20% of them seen just once. The sequenced sample was PBMCs or a T cell subset sorted from them (not recorded which). The receptor set was obtained from a man between 18 and 35 years old who had mild COVID-19 (a few samples of this study predate the infection). Cell type and time point are not known. The CDR3 runs from the conserved cysteine through the conserved F or W. The D gene is left open where the match is weak. Clone size appears in some rows only: once, few, many, or a class for an expanded clone.

D gene,J gene,V gene,clone size,CDR3 DNA,CDR3 protein
-,TRBJ2-7,TRBV29-1,-,TGCAGCGTTGCCCCCGCGCAGGGAACGTTGAGGTACGAGCAGTACTTC,CSVAPAQGTLRYEQYF
TRBD2,TRBJ2-3,TRBV20-1,few,TGCAGTGCTAGAAGTCGGACTAGCGGCACAGATACGCAGTATTTT,CSARSRTSGTDTQYF
TRBD1,TRBJ1-1,TRBV6-5,-,TGTGCCAGCAGTTACCCCGGGACAGAGGCCTCTGAAGCTTTCTTT,CASSYPGTEASEAFF
TRBD2,TRBJ2-3,TRBV24-1,-,TGTGCCACCGCTCACCCTGGAGCGGGGGGCACAGATACGCAGTATTTT,CATAHPGAGGTDTQYF
TRBD2,TRBJ2-4,TRBV6-6,-,TGTGCCAGCAGGCCTAGGGAGGGAAAGAACATTCAGTACTTC,CASRPREGKNIQYF
-,TRBJ2-3,TRBV5-1,-,TGCGCCAGCAGGTTTAGCCAGTCTGGCACAGATACGCAGTATTTT,CASRFSQSGTDTQYF
-,TRBJ1-4,TRBV20-1,-,TGCAGTGCCACGGATGCCGGGCGTGAAAAACTGTTTTTT,CSATDAGREKLFF
-,TRBJ1-3,TRBV6-1,-,TGTGCCAGCAGTGAATACAGCTCTGGAAACACCATATATTTT,CASSEYSSGNTIYF
TRBD1,TRBJ1-5,TRBV28,-,TGTGCCAGCACCCCTTCACTGGACAGGGCAGGGGGTCAGCCCCAGCATTTT,CASTPSLDRAGGQPQHF
-,TRBJ1-5,TRBV7-8,-,TGTGCCAGCAGCCGTGGGGGAGGGCACAGCAATCAGCCCCAGCATTTT,CASSRGGGHSNQPQHF
-,TRBJ2-7,TRBV29-1,many,TGCAGCGTGGCCTCGAAGGACCAGCAGTACTTC,CSVASKDQQYF
TRBD1,TRBJ2-3,TRBV13,few,TGTGCCAGCGCGGGACAGGGGACAGATACGCAGTATTTT,CASAGQGTDTQYF
-,TRBJ1-1,TRBV4-2,once,TGTGCCAGCAGCCAAGGGGGACTGGAACTTGGCACTGAAGCTTTCTTT,CASSQGGLELGTEAFF
-,TRBJ1-2,TRBV9,-,TGTGCCAGCAGCGTAGGAACAGCTTTAGACTATGGCTACACCTTC,CASSVGTALDYGYTF
TRBD1,TRBJ2-2,TRBV12-3/TRBV12-4,-,TGTGCCAGCAGGGACGAGGGGGCGCACACCGGGGAGCTGTTTTTT,CASRDEGAHTGELFF
-,TRBJ2-1,TRBV10-3,-,TGTGCCATCCTTTCGGCGGGGAGCTCCTACAATGAGCAGTTCTTC,CAILSAGSSYNEQFF
-,TRBJ1-5,TRBV12-3/TRBV12-4,-,TGTGCCAGCAGTTTGGGCGGGGTCGAGGCCCAGCATTTT,CASSLGGVEAQHF
TRBD1,TRBJ1-5,TRBV4-3,many,TGCGCCAGCAGCCAGATAGGGGGCGATCAGCCCCAGCATTTT,CASSQIGGDQPQHF